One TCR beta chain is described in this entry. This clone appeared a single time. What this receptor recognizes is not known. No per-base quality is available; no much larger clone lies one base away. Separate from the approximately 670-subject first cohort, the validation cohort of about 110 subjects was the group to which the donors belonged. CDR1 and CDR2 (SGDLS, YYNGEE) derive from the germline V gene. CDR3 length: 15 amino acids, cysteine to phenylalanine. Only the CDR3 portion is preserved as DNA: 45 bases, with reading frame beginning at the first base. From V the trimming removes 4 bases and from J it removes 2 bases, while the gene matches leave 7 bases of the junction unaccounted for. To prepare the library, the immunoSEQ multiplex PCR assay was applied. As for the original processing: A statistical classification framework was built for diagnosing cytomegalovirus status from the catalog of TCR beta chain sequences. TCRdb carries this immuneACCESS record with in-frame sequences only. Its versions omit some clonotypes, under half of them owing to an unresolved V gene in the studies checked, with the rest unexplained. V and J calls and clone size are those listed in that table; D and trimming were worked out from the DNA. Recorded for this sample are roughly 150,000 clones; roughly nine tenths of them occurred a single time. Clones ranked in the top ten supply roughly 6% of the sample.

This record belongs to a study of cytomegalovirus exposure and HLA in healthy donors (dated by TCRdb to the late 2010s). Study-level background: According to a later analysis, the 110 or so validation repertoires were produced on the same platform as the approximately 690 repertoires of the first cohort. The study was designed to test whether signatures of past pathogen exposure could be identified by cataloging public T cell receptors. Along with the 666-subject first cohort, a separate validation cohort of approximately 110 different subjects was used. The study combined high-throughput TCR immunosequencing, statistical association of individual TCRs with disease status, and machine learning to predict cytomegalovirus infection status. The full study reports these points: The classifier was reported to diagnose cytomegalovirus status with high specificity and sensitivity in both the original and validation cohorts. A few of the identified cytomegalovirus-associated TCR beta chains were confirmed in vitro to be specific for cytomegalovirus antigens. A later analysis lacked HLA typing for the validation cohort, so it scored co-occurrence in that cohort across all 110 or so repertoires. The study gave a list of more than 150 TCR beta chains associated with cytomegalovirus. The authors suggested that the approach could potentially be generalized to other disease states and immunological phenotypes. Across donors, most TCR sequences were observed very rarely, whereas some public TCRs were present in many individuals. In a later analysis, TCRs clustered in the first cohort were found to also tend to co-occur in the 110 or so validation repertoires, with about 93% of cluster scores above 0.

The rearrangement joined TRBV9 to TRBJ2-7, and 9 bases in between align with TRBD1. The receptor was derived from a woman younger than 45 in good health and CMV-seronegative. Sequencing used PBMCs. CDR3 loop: CASSPGTGLTYEQYF. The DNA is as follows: TGTGCCAGCAGCCCAGGGACAGGGCTCACCTACGAGCAGTACTTC.